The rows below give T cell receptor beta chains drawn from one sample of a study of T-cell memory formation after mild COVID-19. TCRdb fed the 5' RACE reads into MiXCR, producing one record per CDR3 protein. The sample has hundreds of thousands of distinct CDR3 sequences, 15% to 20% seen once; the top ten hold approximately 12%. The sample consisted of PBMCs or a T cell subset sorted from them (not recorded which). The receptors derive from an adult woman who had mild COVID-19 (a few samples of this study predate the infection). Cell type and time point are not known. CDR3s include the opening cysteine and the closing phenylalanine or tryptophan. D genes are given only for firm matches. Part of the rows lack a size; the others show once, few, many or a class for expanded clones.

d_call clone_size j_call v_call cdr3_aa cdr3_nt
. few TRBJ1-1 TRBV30 CAWSDREMNTEAFF TGTGCCTGGAGTGACAGGGAGATGAACACTGAAGCTTTCTTT
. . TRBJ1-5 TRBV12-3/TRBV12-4 CASSFYRGADQPQHF TGTGCCAGCAGTTTTTATCGGGGGGCGGATCAGCCCCAGCATTTT
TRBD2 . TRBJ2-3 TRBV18 CASSPSGVRVNTDTQYF TGTGCCAGCTCACCGAGCGGGGTGAGGGTAAACACAGATACGCAGTATTTT
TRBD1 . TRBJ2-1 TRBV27 CASSEQGAGDEQFF TGTGCCAGCAGTGAACAGGGGGCGGGGGATGAGCAGTTCTTC
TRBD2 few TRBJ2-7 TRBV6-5 CASRDGLGTYEQYF TGTGCCAGCAGAGATGGACTAGGCACCTACGAGCAGTACTTC
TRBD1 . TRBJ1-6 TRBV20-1 CSASRTGISPLHF TGCAGTGCTAGCCGGACAGGCATTTCACCCCTCCACTTT
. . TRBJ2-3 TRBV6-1 CASTQAGRRDTDTQYF TGTGCCAGCACCCAGGCGGGGCGTCGTGACACAGATACGCAGTATTTT
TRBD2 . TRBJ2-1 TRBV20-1 CSARAQLAGGLYNEQFF TGCAGTGCTAGAGCCCAACTAGCGGGAGGGCTCTACAATGAGCAGTTCTTC
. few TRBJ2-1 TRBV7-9 CASSAPHMVLAELYNEQFF TGTGCCAGCAGCGCACCCCATATGGTCCTGGCGGAGCTATACAATGAGCAGTTCTTC
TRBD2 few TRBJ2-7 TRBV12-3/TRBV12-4 CASSATSGEYEQYF TGTGCCAGCAGCGCGACTAGCGGGGAATACGAGCAGTACTTC
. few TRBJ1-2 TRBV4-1 CASSQDLHGYTF TGCGCCAGCAGCCAAGATCTGCATGGCTACACCTTC
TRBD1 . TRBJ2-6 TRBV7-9 CASSSRGDRGSGANVLTF TGTGCCAGCAGCTCCCGGGGGGACAGGGGCTCTGGGGCCAACGTCCTGACTTTC
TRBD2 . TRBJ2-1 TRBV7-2 CASSLEASGVNEQFF TGTGCCAGCAGCTTAGAAGCTAGCGGGGTTAATGAGCAGTTCTTC
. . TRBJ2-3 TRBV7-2 CASSRPWGDTQYF TGTGCCAGCAGTCGACCCTGGGGAGATACGCAGTATTTT
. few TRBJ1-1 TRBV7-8 CASSLTPLQNTEAFF TGTGCCAGCAGTTTAACCCCTCTCCAGAACACTGAAGCTTTCTTT
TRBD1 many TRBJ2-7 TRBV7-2 CASSLGTGTGTYEQYF TGTGCCAGCAGCTTAGGAACCGGGACAGGCACCTACGAGCAGTACTTC
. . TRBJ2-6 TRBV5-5 CASTQWALGLSGANVLTF TGTGCCAGCACCCAATGGGCCCTTGGGCTCTCTGGGGCCAACGTCCTGACTTTC
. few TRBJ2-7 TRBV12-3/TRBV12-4 CASSRLESDYEQYF TGTGCCAGCAGTCGACTAGAGTCGGACTACGAGCAGTACTTC
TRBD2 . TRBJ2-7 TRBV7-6 CASSLARTSGTYEQYF TGTGCCAGCAGCTTAGCGAGAACTAGCGGGACGTACGAGCAGTACTTC
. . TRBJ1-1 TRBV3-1 CASSQGAMGRAFF TGTGCCAGCAGCCAAGGGGCCATGGGTCGAGCTTTCTTT
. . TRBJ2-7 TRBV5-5 CASSLGVRRFSYEQYF TGTGCCAGCAGCTTGGGGGTCAGACGATTCTCCTACGAGCAGTACTTC
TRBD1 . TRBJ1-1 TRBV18 CASSPPGGLRGTEAFF TGTGCCAGCTCACCCCCAGGGGGGCTGCGCGGCACTGAAGCTTTCTTT
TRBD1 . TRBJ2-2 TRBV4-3 CASSQFYGGTGANTGELFF TGCGCCAGCAGCCAATTCTACGGAGGGACAGGGGCGAACACCGGGGAGCTGTTTTTT
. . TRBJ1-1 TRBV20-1 CSARVAQRIGTEAFF TGCAGTGCTAGAGTCGCCCAGAGGATTGGCACTGAAGCTTTCTTT
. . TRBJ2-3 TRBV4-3 CATAMASGTDTQYF TGCGCCACAGCGATGGCTAGCGGCACAGATACGCAGTATTTT
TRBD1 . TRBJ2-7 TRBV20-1 CSARDRGRAVEQYF TGCAGTGCTAGGGACAGGGGGCGAGCGGTCGAGCAGTACTTC
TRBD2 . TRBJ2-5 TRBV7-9 CASSPTSGSFETQYF TGTGCCAGCAGCCCAACTAGCGGGAGTTTTGAGACCCAGTACTTC
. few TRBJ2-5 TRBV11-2 CASSLDRQQETQYF TGTGCCAGCAGCTTAGATAGGCAGCAAGAGACCCAGTACTTC
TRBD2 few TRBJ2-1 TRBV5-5 CASRLPGLDYNEQFF TGTGCCAGCAGACTACCGGGACTAGACTACAATGAGCAGTTCTTC
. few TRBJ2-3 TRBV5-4 CASGFGALSTDTQYF TGTGCCAGCGGGTTCGGAGCCCTAAGCACAGATACGCAGTATTTT
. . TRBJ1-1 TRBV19 CATRTGATEAFF TGTGCCACCAGAACGGGAGCAACTGAAGCTTTCTTT
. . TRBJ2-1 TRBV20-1 CSAPDLSNEQFF TGCAGTGCCCCTGATCTGAGCAATGAGCAGTTCTTC
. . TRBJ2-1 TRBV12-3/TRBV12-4 CASSMGSQPYNEQFF TGTGCCAGCAGTATGGGCTCACAGCCCTACAATGAGCAGTTCTTC
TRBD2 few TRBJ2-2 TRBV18 CASSRLTSLLHGELFF TGTGCCAGCTCTCGCCTGACTAGCCTTCTCCACGGGGAGCTGTTTTTT
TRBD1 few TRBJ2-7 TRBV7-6 CASSLGQGLSSYEQYF TGTGCCAGCAGCTTGGGACAGGGATTAAGCTCCTACGAGCAGTACTTC
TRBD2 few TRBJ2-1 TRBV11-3 CASSPLSAGGPYNEQFF TGTGCCAGCAGCCCATTATCTGCGGGAGGGCCATACAATGAGCAGTTCTTC
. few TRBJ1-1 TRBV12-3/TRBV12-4 CASSEGVRPGAFF TGTGCCAGCAGCGAAGGAGTCCGGCCGGGAGCTTTCTTT
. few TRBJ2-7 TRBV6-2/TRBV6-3 CASKEHGDYEQYF TGTGCCAGCAAGGAGCACGGGGACTACGAGCAGTACTTC
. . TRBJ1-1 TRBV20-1 CSARSWGNTEAFF TGCAGTGCTAGATCGTGGGGGAACACTGAAGCTTTCTTT
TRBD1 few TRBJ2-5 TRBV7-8 CASSHTTTGVKRVEYF TGTGCCAGCAGCCATACCACGACAGGGGTAAAGAGGGTTGAGTACTTC
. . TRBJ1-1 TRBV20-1 CSARDHKQGRGTEAFF TGCAGTGCTAGAGATCATAAACAGGGAAGGGGAACTGAAGCTTTCTTT
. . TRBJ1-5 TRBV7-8 CASSPIGSGYRVGQPQHF TGTGCCAGCAGCCCTATAGGCAGTGGTTACAGGGTTGGCCAGCCCCAGCATTTT
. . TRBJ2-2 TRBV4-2 CASSQGKQITGELFF TGTGCCAGCAGCCAGGGGAAGCAGATCACCGGGGAGCTGTTTTTT
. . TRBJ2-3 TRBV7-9 CASSLGAGDARYF TGTGCCAGCAGCTTAGGGGCCGGCGATGCAAGGTATTTT
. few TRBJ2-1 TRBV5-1 CASRAPWDEQFF TGCGCCAGCAGAGCGCCTTGGGATGAGCAGTTCTTC
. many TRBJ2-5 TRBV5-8 CASSLGIETQYF TGTGCCAGCAGCTTGGGGATTGAGACCCAGTACTTC
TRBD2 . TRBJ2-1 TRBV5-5 CASSLTSENEQFF TGTGCCAGCAGCTTGACTAGCGAGAATGAGCAGTTCTTC
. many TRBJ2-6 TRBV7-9 CASRPGANVLTF TGTGCCAGCAGACCAGGGGCCAACGTCCTGACTTTC
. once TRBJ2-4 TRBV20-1 CSASPFAQGIQYF TGCAGTGCTAGTCCCTTCGCACAAGGCATTCAGTACTTC
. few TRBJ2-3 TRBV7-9 CASSSTTDPVRTDTQYF TGTGCCAGCAGCTCTACCACGGACCCAGTCCGGACAGATACGCAGTATTTT
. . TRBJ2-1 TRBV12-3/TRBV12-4 CASYSPGLSSYNEQFF TGTGCCAGCTATTCCCCGGGGCTAAGCTCCTACAATGAGCAGTTCTTC
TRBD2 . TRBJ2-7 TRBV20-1 CSARGTGTSGYEQYF TGCAGTGCTAGGGGCACCGGGACTAGCGGGTACGAGCAGTACTTC
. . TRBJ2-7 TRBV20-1 CSARFGYEQYF TGCAGTGCTAGATTTGGATACGAGCAGTACTTC
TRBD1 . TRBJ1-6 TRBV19 CASNRQGDSPLHF TGTGCCAGTAACAGACAGGGGGATTCACCCCTCCACTTT
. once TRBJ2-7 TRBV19 CASSTQGGPNEQYF TGTGCCAGTAGTACCCAAGGAGGACCAAACGAGCAGTACTTC